What follows are 6 T cell receptor beta chains derived from one specimen sequenced in a study of T cell changes during pregnancy in multiple sclerosis (dated by TCRdb to about 2019). Libraries were made using the immunoSEQ multiplex PCR assay. As stored in TCRdb, this immuneACCESS dataset retains in-frame rearrangements with V and J assigned. A fraction of the clones does not appear; measured against another copy, unresolved V genes explain less than half of the discrepancy, and the remainder lacks a known reason. Here the sample has about 68,000 clones; more than 80% occur a single time. Together, the top ten hold roughly 0.87% of the sample. Material: peripheral blood, obtained in the second trimester of pregnancy. All receptors come from a female donor with multiple sclerosis, enrolled in a pregnancy study.

The rearrangement joins TRBV6-1 to TRBJ1-3; perhaps TRBD1 as D (6 bases). The V and J ends lost 10 bases and 4 bases respectively, with 20 bases between them. This CDR3 is built from 15 residues. Germline-derived CDR1 and CDR2 are MNHNS and SASEGT. The CDR3 coding sequence is TGTGCCACCTACCGGGACACCTTAGGAGGAAACACCATATATTTT. Protein sequence: CATYRDTLGGNTIYF.

The chain joins TRBV7-3 to TRBJ2-1, with D maybe TRBD1 (6 bases). V was pared by 5 bases and J by 4 bases, with 9 bases between. The germline gives CDR1 SGHTA, CDR2 FQGTGA. This CDR3 region has 13 residues. CDR3 sequence: CASSPQGYNEQFF. The CDR3, as DNA: TGTGCCAGCAGCCCACAGGGTTACAATGAGCAGTTCTTC.

The CDR3 region is CASSLRGELFF. The CDR3 coding sequence is TGTGCCAGCAGCCTCCGGGGGGAGCTGTTTTTT. The chain combines TRBV6-5 with TRBJ2-2; D uncertain. CDR1 is MNHEY and CDR2 is SVGAGI in the germline V gene. The CDR3 sequence is 11 residues long. Trimming pared 6 bases from V and 8 bases from J, leaving 7 bases between.

The V call is TRBV4-2, the J call TRBJ1-1; TRBD1 might be the D (5 bases). CDR1 and CDR2 from the germline V gene are LGHNA and YNFKEQ. Trimming took off 1 base at V and 6 bases at J, with 15 bases between the two ends. CDR3 length: 15 amino acids. This chain's CDR3 is CASSQALPGRAEAFF. The CDR3 bases are TGTGCCAGCAGCCAAGCCCTACCAGGGAGGGCTGAAGCTTTCTTT.

V is TRBV14 and J is TRBJ2-5; TRBD1 matches 7 bases. Germline-derived CDR1 and CDR2 are SGHDN and FVKESK. The ends lost 0 bases at V and 5 bases at J; junction bases unmatched: 12. There are 17 residues in the CDR3. The CDR3 loop reads CASSQERGGPLLETQYF. The DNA of the CDR3 is TGTGCCAGCAGCCAAGAGAGAGGGGGCCCTCTTCTCGAGACCCAGTACTTC.

The gene calls are TRBV18 and TRBJ1-2; D is possibly TRBD1 (5 bases). Germline lookup yields CDR1 KGHSH and CDR2 LQKENI. V lost 6 bases and J lost 6, with 17 bases in between. The CDR3 is 14 amino acids. The CDR3 nucleotides are TGTGCCAGCTCGATACTAATGCAGGGTGATGGCTACACCTTC. Protein product: CASSILMQGDGYTF. Looking up the rest from reference TRBV18 and TRBJ1-2 gives the full variable domain: NAGVMQNPRHLVRRRGQEARLRCSPMKGHSHVYWYRQLPEEGLKFMVYLQKENIIDESGMPKERFSAEFPKEGPSILRIQQVVRGDSAAYFCASSILMQGDGYTFGSGTRLTVV.